This TCR beta chain emerged from a study of cytomegalovirus exposure and HLA in healthy donors. J gave up 5 bases and V 5 bases, and 9 bases lay outside the gene matches. The V gene's germline CDR1 is SGHTA and CDR2 FQGNSA. The CDR3 sequence is 15 residues long. General observations from the study: The authors later found most CMV-associated TCR beta chains appeared HLA-restricted.

Amplification used 60 Vbeta primers and 13 Jbeta primers. Data came from immunoSEQ multiplex PCR; TCRdb stores just in-frame clones and leaves some out. The repertoire holds approximately 110,000 clones, roughly 82% seen once, with around 3.9% in the top ten. For this clone: Antigen: not known.

Sequencing was carried out using PBMCs. The V call is TRBV7-2, the J call TRBJ2-7, with 10 bases identical to TRBD2. The TCR comes from a human donor in good health. In DNA form, the CDR3 reads TGTGCCAGCAGCCAGGGACTAGCGAGCACGCACGAGCAGTACTTC. Translating gives CASSQGLASTHEQYF. Combining the CDR3 with reference TRBV7-2 and TRBJ2-7 gives the whole variable domain GAGVSQSPSNKVTEKGKDVELRCDPISGHTALYWYRQSLGQGLEFLIYFQGNSAPDKSGLPSDRFSAERTGGSVSTLTIQRTQQEDSAVYLCASSQGLASTHEQYFGPGTRLTVT.